These 10 T cell receptor beta chains share one sample of origin, sequenced in a study of OX40 agonist ivuxolimab in advanced cancers. Some clones are missing from TCRdb's copy, which holds only in-frame ones; the method was immunoSEQ multiplex PCR. The table has around 62,000 clones, roughly 82% seen once. The material was CD4+ or CD8+ T cells sorted from blood, obtained in a trial of the OX40 agonist ivuxolimab. Receptors originate from an adult with an advanced solid tumor such as melanoma, head and neck, liver or kidney cancer.

The chain employs TRBV7-8 and TRBJ2-6; tentative D call: TRBD1 (5 bases). V lost 1 base, J lost 0 bases, and 13 bases lay in between. This CDR3 has 18 residues. Germline V lookup: CDR1 SGHVS, CDR2 FQNEAQ. The CDR3 protein is CASSLEWSQGSGANVLTF. The DNA for the CDR3 is TGTGCCAGCAGCTTAGAATGGTCCCAGGGCTCTGGGGCCAACGTCCTGACTTTC.

V is TRBV5-6 and J is TRBJ2-1; D possibly matches TRBD1 or TRBD2 (5 bases each). This CDR3 is 15 amino acids long. Germline V gene data show CDR1 as SGHDT and CDR2 as YYEEEE. With 0 bases removed from V and 0 bases from J, the gap between germline ends came to 7 bases. CDR3 in amino acids: CASSLDGGSYNEQFF. The DNA of the CDR3 is TGTGCCAGCAGCTTGGATGGGGGCTCCTACAATGAGCAGTTCTTC.

The chain carries TRBV7-6 and TRBJ2-1; either TRBD1 or TRBD2 may supply D (6 bases each). V dropped 5 bases and J dropped 7 bases, with 21 bases sitting between them. The CDR3 has 16 residues. Germline V gives CDR1 SGHVS, CDR2 FNYEAQ. The CDR3 loop reads CASSRGGGRTGNEQFF. CDR3 sequence (DNA): TGTGCCAGCAGCCGTGGTGGGGGGCGAACTGGAAATGAGCAGTTCTTC.

The genes are TRBV13 and TRBJ2-3; possibly TRBD1 or TRBD2 for D (5 bases each). CDR1 and CDR2 (germline): PRHDT, FYEKMQ (reference sequence). The CDR3 runs 15 residues. V was cut by 5 bases and J by 5 bases, with 17 bases left in between. CDR3 sequence (DNA): TGTGCCAGCAGCCGCCGGGACGGTGGAGGAGATACGCAGTATTTT. Protein: CASSRRDGGGDTQYF.

The chain employs TRBV18 and TRBJ2-7, with a possible D match to TRBD1 (6 bases). V was pared by 3 bases and J by 0 bases, with 9 bases between. Germline CDR1 reads KGHSH; CDR2 reads LQKENI. This CDR3 spans 14 amino acids. CDR3 in DNA: TGTGCCAGCTCACCCGAAGGGGGCTCCTACGAGCAGTACTTC. It encodes CASSPEGGSYEQYF. The variable domain in full, completed from reference TRBV18 and TRBJ2-7, reads NAGVMQNPRHLVRRRGQEARLRCSPMKGHSHVYWYRQLPEEGLKFMVYLQKENIIDESGMPKERFSAEFPKEGPSILRIQQVVRGDSAAYFCASSPEGGSYEQYFGPGTRLTVT.

The CDR3 spells CASTIRRGGQPQHF. CDR3 coding DNA: TGTGCCAGCACCATTCGAAGGGGAGGTCAGCCCCAGCATTTT. The rearrangement links TRBV28 to TRBJ1-5; possibly TRBD1 for D (5 bases). Germline loops: CDR1 MDHEN, CDR2 SYDVKM. The V end was cut by 7 bases, the J end by 6 bases, with 16 bases between. This CDR3 contains 14 residues.

Relative to its sample, this clone is medium-sized. This chain links TRBV28 with TRBJ2-7; weak D call: TRBD1 (5 bases). Germline assignment: CDR1 MDHEN and CDR2 SYDVKM. Trimming removed 3 bases from V and 3 bases from J, with 15 bases in between. There are 15 residues in the CDR3. Here the CDR3 reads CASSLRSWGNYEQYF. CDR3 DNA: TGTGCCAGCAGTTTGAGGAGTTGGGGCAACTACGAGCAGTACTTC.

This clone turned up a few times. J is TRBJ2-3 and V is TRBV5-1; TRBD2 might be the D (6 bases). Trimming shortened V by 2 bases and J by 3 bases, and 13 bases separated the two germline ends. Germline V gene lookup returns CDR1 SGHRS and CDR2 YFSETQ. The CDR3 totals 15 residues. CDR3 amino acids: CASSFSGDRTDTQYF. DNA for the CDR3: TGCGCCAGCAGCTTCTCGGGAGATAGGACAGATACGCAGTATTTT. The full variable domain, with the rest looked up from reference TRBV5-1 and TRBJ2-3, is KAGVTQTPRYLIKTRGQQVTLSCSPISGHRSVSWYQQTPGQGLQFLFEYFSETQRNKGNFPGRFSGRQFSNSRSEMNVSTLELGDSALYLCASSFSGDRTDTQYFGPGTRLTVL.

The chain employs TRBV9 and TRBJ2-1; TRBD2 agrees at 11 bases. The germline gives CDR1 SGDLS, CDR2 YYNGEE. The CDR3 is made up of 17 amino acids. V lost 4 bases, J lost 0 bases, and 6 bases stayed unmatched. CDR3 region: CASSRGTSGSSYNEQFF. DNA for the CDR3: TGTGCCAGCAGCCGCGGGACTAGCGGAAGCTCCTACAATGAGCAGTTCTTC.

The rearrangement uses TRBV27 and TRBJ2-3; 10 nucleotides match TRBD1. The CDR3 is 15 amino acids. Trimming removed 4 bases from V and 5 bases from J; junction bases left unmatched: 6. From germline, CDR1 is MNHEY and CDR2 SMNVEV (reference sequence). This CDR3 is CASSSRTGGGDTQYF. The DNA of the CDR3 is TGTGCCAGCAGTTCGAGGACAGGGGGAGGAGATACGCAGTATTTT.